What follows describes a single TCR beta chain. This entry belongs to a study of control samples from healthy donors and cancer patients. Only in-frame clones appear in the TCRdb table, and some are missing; sequencing was by immunoSEQ multiplex PCR. The sample has about 96,000 clones; over 85% are singletons. Per germline, CDR1 GTSNPN and CDR2 SVGIG (reference sequence). V shed 0 bases and J shed 7 bases, with 9 bases lying between them. The CDR3 consists of 12 residues. The genes are TRBV30 and TRBJ2-5; tentatively, D is TRBD1 or TRBD2 (5 bases each). The receptor comes from a man aged 18-30 years in good health. The sample was blood. CDR3 nucleotide sequence: TGTGCCTGGAGTGTCCGAGGGGCGACCCAGTACTTC. As protein: CAWSVRGATQYF. The full variable domain, with the rest looked up from reference TRBV30 and TRBJ2-5, is SQTIHQWPATLVQPVGSPLSLECTVEGTSNPNLYWYRQAAGRGLQLLFYSVGIGQISSEVPQNLSASRPQDRQFILSSKKLLLSDSGFYLCAWSVRGATQYFGPGTRLLVL.